One sample yielded the 21 T cell receptor beta chains listed below, sequenced in a study of CD8 T cells in Susac syndrome. Random-hexamer reverse transcription was applied to about 0.5 to 1 ug RNA. TCRdb redid the calling of the immunoSEQ multiplex PCR reads with MiXCR, one entry per CDR3 protein. This table has roughly 190,000 distinct CDR3 sequences, 85% to 95% appearing once. The sequencing input was CD8+ T cells from PBMCs. The receptors derive from a human donor with Susac syndrome.

The CDR3 loop is CASGLVQPSNSYNEQFF. The CDR3 DNA sequence: TGTGCTAGTGGTTTGGTACAACCTAGCAACTCCTACAATGAGCAGTTCTTC. This chain joins TRBV12-5 and TRBJ2-1; the D gene is possibly TRBD2 (5 bases). This CDR3 has 17 residues. From germline, CDR1 is LGHNT and CDR2 FRNRAP. The germline V and J ends were trimmed by 0 bases and 0 bases, with 12 bases remaining between them.

This rearrangement joins TRBV2 to TRBJ1-2, with unresolved D. The CDR3 sequence is 15 residues long. V was trimmed by 2 bases and J by 4 bases, leaving 14 bases between them. CDR1 SNHLY and CDR2 FYNNEI come from the germline V gene. CDR3 in DNA: TGTGCCAGCAGTGAACACTGGAGTCTTGGCTATGGCTACACCTTC. Amino acid sequence: CASSEHWSLGYGYTF.

The rearrangement links TRBV5-1 to TRBJ2-3; D possibly corresponds to TRBD2 (6 bases). From germline, CDR1 is SGHRS and CDR2 YFSETQ. Between the trimmed V and J ends, which lost 0 bases and 2 bases, there was a span of 10 bases. CDR3 length: 15 residues. CDR3 loop: CASSLEGLDTDTQYF. CDR3 DNA: TGCGCCAGCAGCTTGGAGGGACTCGACACAGATACGCAGTATTTT.

The V gene is TRBV12-3 or TRBV12-4, the J gene TRBJ1-5; D uncertain. Trimming shortened V by 10 bases and J by 1 base, and 14 bases separated the two germline ends. The CDR3 loop spans 14 amino acids. CDR3 loop: CATRSSGSNQPQHF. In nucleotides, the CDR3 is TGTGCCACCCGTTCCTCCGGGAGCAATCAGCCCCAGCATTTT.

V and J are TRBV28 and TRBJ2-1; no firm D call. This CDR3 spans 10 amino acids. Trimming took 5 bases from V and 9 from J, leaving 5 bases between them. Germline values: CDR1 MDHEN, CDR2 SYDVKM. The CDR3 bases are TGTGCCAGCAGTGAAGCTGAGCAGTTCTTC. Translating it yields CASSEAEQFF.

A single count supports this clonotype. This CDR3 reads CASSQSGSHYEQYF. CDR3 sequence (DNA): TGTGCCAGCAGCCAGAGCGGGAGCCACTACGAGCAGTACTTC. V usage is TRBV11-2 and J usage is TRBJ2-7, with 8 bases fitting TRBD2. Germline loops: CDR1 SGHAT, CDR2 FQNNGV. The V gene end was trimmed by 5 bases and the J gene end by 3 bases; junction bases not matched to a gene: 6. This CDR3 is built from 14 residues. Looking up the rest from reference TRBV11-2 and TRBJ2-7 gives the full variable domain: EAGVAQSPRYKIIEKRQSVAFWCNPISGHATLYWYQQILGQGPKLLIQFQNNGVVDDSQLPKDRFSAERLKGVDSTLKIQPAKLEDSAVYLCASSQSGSHYEQYFGPGTRLTVT.

J is TRBJ2-7 and V is TRBV2, with TRBD1 as a possible D gene (8 bases). Germline lookup yields CDR1 SNHLY and CDR2 FYNNEI. The CDR3 totals 16 residues. The V gene lost 0 bases and the J gene lost 3 bases, with 15 bases spanning the gap. The CDR3 loop reads CASSEAGAGQDYEQYF. CDR3 sequence (DNA): TGTGCCAGCAGTGAAGCGGGAGCGGGACAGGACTACGAGCAGTACTTC. The full variable domain, rest sourced from reference TRBV2 and TRBJ2-7, is EPEVTQTPSHQVTQMGQEVILRCVPISNHLYFYWYRQILGQKVEFLVSFYNNEISEKSEIFDDQFSVERPDGSNFTLKIRSTKLEDSAMYFCASSEAGAGQDYEQYFGPGTRLTVT.

The rearrangement uses TRBV27 and TRBJ2-7; possible D gene TRBD2, 5 bases. Between the trimmed V and J ends, which lost 3 bases and 2 bases, there was a span of 8 bases. The CDR3 totals 13 residues. Per germline, CDR1 MNHEY and CDR2 SMNVEV (reference sequence). This CDR3 is CASSFGIPYEQYF. In DNA, the CDR3 is TGTGCCAGCAGTTTCGGGATTCCCTACGAGCAGTACTTC.

The chain uses TRBV9 and TRBJ1-5; D is uncertain. The CDR3 has 15 amino acids. The germline V gene encodes CDR1 SGDLS and CDR2 YYNGEE. V lost 0 bases to trimming and J lost 4 bases, with 11 bases between them. CDR3 sequence: CASSVGGATNQPQHF. In DNA form, the CDR3 reads TGTGCCAGCAGCGTAGGAGGAGCCACTAATCAGCCCCAGCATTTT.

The rearrangement joins TRBV9 to TRBJ2-3, with 10 bases lining up with TRBD1. The CDR3 runs to 15 residues. Trimming took 4 bases from V and 3 from J; bases not matched to a gene: 5. CDR1 is SGDLS, CDR2 YYNGEE, per germline. CDR3 in amino acids: CASSLRTGGTDTQYF. The CDR3 nucleotides read TGTGCCAGCAGCCTCCGGACAGGGGGGACAGATACGCAGTATTTT.

The V gene is TRBV4-2, the J gene TRBJ2-1, with D possibly being TRBD2 (5 bases). V lost 0 bases and J 7 bases, leaving 10 bases between the germline ends. Germline CDR1 and CDR2: LGHNA and YNFKEQ. The CDR3 runs 14 residues. The CDR3 nucleotides read TGTGCCAGCAGCCAAGACGGAGGATCGAATGAGCAGTTCTTC. Protein sequence: CASSQDGGSNEQFF.

This rearrangement joins TRBV6-2 or TRBV6-3 to TRBJ2-5, with TRBD1 as a possible D gene (6 bases). Germline CDR1 is MNHEY and CDR2 is SVGEGT. CDR3 size: 16 residues. V dropped 0 bases and J dropped 10 bases, with 21 bases sitting between them. The CDR3 nucleotides are TGTGCCAGCAGTTACTCGTCAGGGGACCCACGGTTGATCCAGTACTTC. Amino acids: CASSYSSGDPRLIQYF.

This chain connects TRBV9 to TRBJ2-1, with D unclear. This CDR3 has 12 residues. Germline-derived CDR1 and CDR2 are SGDLS and YYNGEE. Trimming stripped 4 bases from V and 7 bases from J, with 9 bases between. The CDR3 DNA is TGTGCCAGCAGCCACATAGGAAATGAGCAGTTCTTC. This codes for CASSHIGNEQFF.

The chain recombines TRBV29-1 with TRBJ1-2; no definite D call. Trimming removed 0 bases at V and 4 bases at J, with 6 bases between. Germline V lookup: CDR1 SQVTM, CDR2 ANQGSEA. The CDR3 loop spans 12 amino acids. CDR3 in amino acids: CSVEEISYGYTF. The CDR3 DNA reads TGCAGCGTTGAAGAAATCAGCTATGGCTACACCTTC.

The genes are TRBV7-2 and TRBJ2-3; D possibly corresponds to TRBD2 (5 bases). The CDR3 is made up of 15 amino acids. Trimming left V 4 bases short and J 3 bases short, with 14 bases between. Germline V CDR1 and CDR2: SGHTA, FQGNSA. CDR3 in amino acids: CASSSVGVGTDTQYF. CDR3 sequence (DNA): TGTGCCAGCAGCTCCGTCGGGGTAGGAACAGATACGCAGTATTTT.

This rearrangement joins TRBV12-3 or TRBV12-4 to TRBJ2-1; the D gene is possibly TRBD2 (6 bases). The CDR3 sequence is 14 residues long. V lost 2 bases to trimming and J lost 5 bases, with 10 bases between them. The CDR3 DNA sequence: TGTGCCAGCAGTTTATCTAGCGAAGACAATGAGCAGTTCTTC. Translation gives CASSLSSEDNEQFF.

The V and J genes are TRBV4-1 and TRBJ2-3; D remains ambiguous. CDR1 and CDR2 (germline): MGHRA, YSYEKL. The CDR3 is 15 amino acids. Trimming removed 0 bases from V and 0 bases from J, with 7 bases in between. The CDR3 DNA sequence: TGCGCCAGCAGCCAAGAGGGGTGGAGCACAGATACGCAGTATTTT. Residues: CASSQEGWSTDTQYF.

This clonotype was detected once. This chain connects TRBV30 to TRBJ1-3, with D hard to call. The V end lost 2 bases, the J end lost 4 bases, and 3 bases lay between the germline ends. CDR3 length equals 11 residues. CDR1 GTSNPN and CDR2 SVGIG come from the germline V gene (reference sequence). The CDR3 nucleotides are TGTGCCTGGAGTAGGGGAAACACCATATATTTT. Protein sequence: CAWSRGNTIYF.

The V call is TRBV6-6, the J call TRBJ2-2; the match to TRBD1 covers 8 bases. V lost 5 bases and J lost 6; bases outside the gene matches: 8. This CDR3 has 15 residues. From germline, CDR1 is MNHNY and CDR2 SVGAGI (reference sequence). CDR3 amino acids: CASSIQGVLAGELFF. CDR3 coding DNA: TGTGCCAGCAGTATACAGGGGGTTTTGGCCGGGGAGCTGTTTTTT.

J is TRBJ2-2 and V is TRBV5-4, with 9 nucleotides matching TRBD2. The J segment lost 6 bases and the V segment lost 5 bases, leaving 11 bases of the junction unmatched. There are 16 residues in the CDR3. From germline, CDR1 is SGHNT and CDR2 YYREEE (reference sequence). CDR3 sequence reads: CASRRTLAGMAGELFF. CDR3 in DNA: TGTGCCAGCAGGCGTACCCTAGCGGGAATGGCCGGGGAGCTGTTTTTT.

In this sample, this clonotype turned up a few times. The genes are TRBV27 and TRBJ2-7, with 9 bases identical to TRBD2. Trimming took 5 bases from V and 4 from J; bases not matched to a gene: 6. This CDR3 region has 14 residues. Germline lookup yields CDR1 MNHEY and CDR2 SMNVEV (reference sequence). The CDR3 DNA reads TGTGCCAGCAGTCTGACTAGCGGCAATTACGAGCAGTACTTC. It translates to CASSLTSGNYEQYF.